Each of the 17 T cell receptor beta chains below was sequenced from the same sample in a study of T cells in localized non-small cell lung cancer. Sequencing was performed with immunoSEQ multiplex PCR; in TCRdb, only in-frame clones are kept and a portion is missing. The sample lists some 17,000 clones; about 83% were seen once. The material sequenced was peripheral blood, taken before any cancer treatment. These receptors were collected from a male donor at least 60 years old with stage III lung adenocarcinoma.

The genes are TRBV30 and TRBJ1-1; D remains unclear. The germline V gene encodes CDR1 GTSNPN and CDR2 SVGIG (reference sequence). The CDR3 covers 13 residues. V shed 1 base and J shed 1 base, with 7 bases lying between them. The CDR3 spells CAWSAIPNTEAFF. CDR3 bases: TGTGCCTGGAGTGCTATACCGAACACTGAAGCTTTCTTT.

J is TRBJ1-5 and V is TRBV2; D not certain. Germline V gives CDR1 SNHLY, CDR2 FYNNEI. Trimming took 3 bases from V and 3 from J, leaving 3 bases between them. The CDR3 runs 12 residues. The DNA for the CDR3 is TGTGCCAGCAGTGATGCCAATCAGCCCCAGCATTTT. It specifies CASSDANQPQHF.

J is TRBJ1-6 and V is TRBV5-4; D ambiguous. Germline assignment: CDR1 SGHNT and CDR2 YYREEE (reference sequence). The CDR3 runs to 16 residues. The ends were cut back, 4 bases at V and 0 bases at J, with 11 bases in the middle. CDR3 DNA sequence: TGTGCCAGCAGCCCTTCACGGATCTCCTATAATTCACCCCTCCACTTT. Its protein is CASSPSRISYNSPLHF. Variable domain in full (rest from reference TRBV5-4 and TRBJ1-6): ETGVTQSPTHLIKTRGQQVTLRCSSQSGHNTVSWYQQALGQGPQFIFQYYREEENGRGNFPPRFSGLQFPNYSSELNVNALELDDSALYLCASSPSRISYNSPLHFGNGTRLTVT.

The sample holds a few counts of this clone. The chain carries TRBV7-2 and TRBJ2-7; 12 bases line up with TRBD1. CDR3 size: 15 residues. Germline V CDR1 and CDR2: SGHTA, FQGNSA. The junction had 9 bases not matched to a gene; V was cut back by 5 bases and J by 7 bases. CDR3 loop: CASSLRGQGAEEQYF. For the CDR3, the DNA is TGTGCCAGCAGCCTAAGGGGACAGGGGGCGGAGGAGCAGTACTTC.

A single count supports this clone. This chain connects TRBV5-1 to TRBJ1-1, with D hard to call. The CDR3 runs to 15 residues. The germline V gene has CDR1 SGHRS and CDR2 YFSETQ. V was cut by 3 bases and J by 0 bases, with 12 bases left in between. CDR3 sequence reads: CASSSQLDLNTEAFF. For the CDR3, the DNA is TGCGCCAGCAGCTCCCAGCTCGACCTGAACACTGAAGCTTTCTTT.

This chain connects TRBV18 to TRBJ2-7; a weak D match, TRBD2 (5 bases). Trimming stripped 3 bases from V and 3 bases from J, with 15 bases between. CDR1 and CDR2 from the germline V gene are KGHSH and LQKENI. The CDR3 runs to 15 residues. In DNA, the CDR3 is TGTGCCAGCTCACCCACGAGGGCTATCAACTACGAGCAGTACTTC. This encodes CASSPTRAINYEQYF.

The V call is TRBV29-1, the J call TRBJ1-2; D remains unclear. Germline V lookup: CDR1 SQVTM, CDR2 ANQGSEA. CDR3 length: 13 residues. The V end was cut by 1 base, the J end by 2 bases, with 8 bases between. The CDR3 here is CSVEGQTNYGYTF. CDR3 sequence (DNA): TGCAGCGTTGAAGGGCAGACAAACTATGGCTACACCTTC.

This sequence joins TRBV7-2 and TRBJ2-1; 8 bases agree with TRBD2. This CDR3 has 15 amino acids. The V gene end was trimmed by 3 bases and the J gene end by 7 bases; junction bases not matched to a gene: 8. Germline V CDR1 and CDR2: SGHTA, FQGNSA. The CDR3 reads CASSFQAGVENEQFF. The CDR3 DNA follows: TGTGCCAGCAGCTTTCAAGCGGGGGTAGAGAATGAGCAGTTCTTC.

This clone occurred once. The chain employs TRBV7-9 and TRBJ1-1; D not certain. CDR3 length: 13 amino acids. Trimming removed 5 bases from V and 1 base from J, with 8 bases in between. Germline CDR1 reads SEHNR; CDR2 reads FQNEAQ (reference sequence). The CDR3 nucleotides are TGTGCCAGCAGCCAGTCAACGAACACTGAAGCTTTCTTT. Translated, it gives CASSQSTNTEAFF.

This chain joins TRBV11-3 and TRBJ2-3; D ambiguous. CDR3 length: 13 residues. V lost 1 base to trimming and J lost 6 bases, with 8 bases between them. The germline CDR1 and CDR2 sequences are SGHNT and YENEEA. The CDR3 coding sequence is TGTGCCAGCAGCTTAGGGGAACGCGATACGCAGTATTTT. Translated, it gives CASSLGERDTQYF.

The rearrangement joins TRBV18 to TRBJ2-2; D is possibly TRBD1 (6 bases). The CDR3 is made up of 15 amino acids. The germline CDR1 and CDR2 sequences are KGHSH and LQKENI. The germline V and J ends were trimmed by 1 base and 3 bases, with 9 bases remaining between them. The CDR3 protein is CASSPRRTDTGELFF. In DNA, the CDR3 is TGTGCCAGCTCACCACGGCGGACAGACACCGGGGAGCTGTTTTTT.

The chain recombines TRBV15 with TRBJ1-5; TRBD1 might be the D (6 bases). This CDR3 is built from 16 residues. The V end was cut by 3 bases, the J end by 3 bases, with 15 bases between. The germline CDR1 and CDR2 sequences are LNHNV and YYDKDF (reference sequence). The CDR3 loop is CATSSTQGRVNQPQHF. In nucleotides, the CDR3 is TGTGCCACCAGCAGTACTCAGGGGAGAGTCAATCAGCCCCAGCATTTT.

The chain is built from TRBV5-4 and TRBJ1-2, with 7 nucleotides matching TRBD1. V trimming: 0 bases; J trimming: 8 bases; junction bases outside the gene matches: 7. The CDR3 runs to 14 residues. Per germline, CDR1 SGHNT and CDR2 YYREEE (reference sequence). For the CDR3, the DNA is TGTGCCAGCAGCTTGGACGACAGGGTTGGCGGCTACACCTTC. This codes for CASSLDDRVGGYTF.

DNA for the CDR3: TGTGCCAGCAGCACAGGGGAGGTGGGGTACAATGAGCAGTTCTTC. It codes for CASSTGEVGYNEQFF. The J gene is TRBJ2-1, the V gene TRBV7-3; perhaps TRBD1 as D (7 bases). Germline V lookup: CDR1 SGHTA, CDR2 FQGTGA. Trimming shortened V by 5 bases and J by 4 bases, and 15 bases separated the two germline ends. This CDR3 has 15 amino acids.

CDR3 DNA: TGCGCCAGCAGCTCAGGACAGCCGAACACTGAAGCTTTCTTT. Amino acids: CASSSGQPNTEAFF. The V gene is TRBV5-1, the J gene TRBJ1-1, with D maybe TRBD1 (6 bases). Trimming left V 3 bases short and J 1 base short, with 10 bases between. In germline, CDR1 is SGHRS, CDR2 YFSETQ. The CDR3 consists of 14 residues.

The chain uses TRBV4-1 and TRBJ1-2; 7 bases fit TRBD1. The germline V gene has CDR1 MGHRA and CDR2 YSYEKL. The CDR3 covers 13 residues. V shed 2 bases, J shed 8 bases, and the junction held 5 bases outside the gene matches. In nucleotides, the CDR3 is TGCGCCAGCAGCCAATCGCAGGGGGAAGGCTACACCTTC. It codes for CASSQSQGEGYTF.

The chain couples TRBV10-2 to TRBJ1-4, with D hard to call. This CDR3 has 15 amino acids. Germline V gene lookup returns CDR1 WSHSY and CDR2 SAAADI. Trimming took off 0 bases at V and 5 bases at J, with 10 bases between the two ends. CDR3 sequence (DNA): TGCGCCAGCAGTGAGTCGGCGTCCGTAAATGAAAAACTGTTTTTT. Translation: CASSESASVNEKLFF.